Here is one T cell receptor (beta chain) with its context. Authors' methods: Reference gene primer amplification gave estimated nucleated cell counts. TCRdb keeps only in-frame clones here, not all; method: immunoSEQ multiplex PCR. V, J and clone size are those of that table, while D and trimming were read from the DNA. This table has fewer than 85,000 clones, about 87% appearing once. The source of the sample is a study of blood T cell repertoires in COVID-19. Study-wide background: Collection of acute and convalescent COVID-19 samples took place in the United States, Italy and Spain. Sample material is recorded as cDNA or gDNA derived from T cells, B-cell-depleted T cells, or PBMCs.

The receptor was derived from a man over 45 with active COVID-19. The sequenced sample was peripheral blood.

The CDR3 loop reads CASSSLAPEGPQHF. The DNA of the CDR3 is TGTGCCAGCAGCTCCTTAGCCCCCGAGGGGCCCCAGCATTTT. V usage is TRBV11-3 and J usage is TRBJ1-5; no firm D call. Germline-derived CDR1 and CDR2 are SGHNT and YENEEA. The CDR3 consists of 14 residues. Trimming removed 4 bases from V and 9 bases from J, with 16 bases in between.